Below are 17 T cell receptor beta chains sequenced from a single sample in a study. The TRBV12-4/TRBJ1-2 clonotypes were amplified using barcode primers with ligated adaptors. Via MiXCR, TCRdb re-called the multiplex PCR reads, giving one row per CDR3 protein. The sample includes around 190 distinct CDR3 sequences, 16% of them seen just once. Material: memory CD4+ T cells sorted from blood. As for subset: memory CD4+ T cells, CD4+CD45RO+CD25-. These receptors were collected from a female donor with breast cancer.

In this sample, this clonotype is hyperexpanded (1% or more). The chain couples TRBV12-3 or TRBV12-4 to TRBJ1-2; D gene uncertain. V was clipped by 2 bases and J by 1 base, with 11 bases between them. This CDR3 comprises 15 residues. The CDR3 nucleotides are TGTGCCAGCAGTTTACCCCACAGCTTTAACTATGGCTACACCTTC. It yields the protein CASSLPHSFNYGYTF.

CDR3 region: CASSFEEGRLWYGYTF. CDR3 nucleotide sequence: TGTGCCAGCAGTTTCGAGGAGGGACGTCTATGGTATGGCTACACCTTC. This chain joins TRBV12-3 or TRBV12-4 and TRBJ1-2; D is perhaps TRBD1 (5 bases). Trimming left V 3 bases short and J 5 bases short, with 19 bases between. There are 16 residues in the CDR3.

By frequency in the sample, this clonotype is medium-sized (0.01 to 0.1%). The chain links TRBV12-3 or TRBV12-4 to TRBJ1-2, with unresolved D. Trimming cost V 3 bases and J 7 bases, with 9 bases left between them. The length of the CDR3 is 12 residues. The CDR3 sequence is CASSFVRRGYTF. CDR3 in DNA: TGTGCCAGCAGTTTCGTCAGGCGTGGCTACACCTTC.

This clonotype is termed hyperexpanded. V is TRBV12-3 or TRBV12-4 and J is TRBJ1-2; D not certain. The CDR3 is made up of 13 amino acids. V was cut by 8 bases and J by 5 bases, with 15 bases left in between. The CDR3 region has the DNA TGTGCCAGCTCCCCGAGGGTGGTTTATGGCTACACCTTC. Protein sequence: CASSPRVVYGYTF.

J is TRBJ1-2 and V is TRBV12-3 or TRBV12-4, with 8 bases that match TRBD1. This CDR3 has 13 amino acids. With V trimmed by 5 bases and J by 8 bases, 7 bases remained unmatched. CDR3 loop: CASSPDRVSGYTF. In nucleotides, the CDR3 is TGTGCCAGCAGTCCGGACAGGGTTTCCGGCTACACCTTC.

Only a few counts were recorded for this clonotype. The CDR3 nucleotides read TGTGCCAGCAGTCTCGGACAGGGGATACCTGGCTACACCTTC. Translated: CASSLGQGIPGYTF. The rearrangement joins TRBV12-3 or TRBV12-4 to TRBJ1-2; 9 bases match TRBD1. J gave up 7 bases and V 5 bases, and 8 bases lay outside the gene matches. The CDR3 consists of 14 residues.

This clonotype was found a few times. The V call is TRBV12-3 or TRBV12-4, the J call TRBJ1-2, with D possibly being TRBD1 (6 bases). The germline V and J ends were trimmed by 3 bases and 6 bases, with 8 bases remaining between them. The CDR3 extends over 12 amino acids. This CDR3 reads CASSLPGDGYTF. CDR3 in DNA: TGTGCCAGCAGTTTGCCAGGGGATGGCTACACCTTC.

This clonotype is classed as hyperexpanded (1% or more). The DNA of the CDR3 is TGTGCCAGCAGTGACACTCTAACCGTGAATCGTGGCTACACCTTC. Translated: CASSDTLTVNRGYTF. The gene calls are TRBV12-3 or TRBV12-4 and TRBJ1-2; D remains unclear. The CDR3 has 15 amino acids. The germline V and J ends were trimmed by 5 bases and 7 bases, with 20 bases remaining between them.

The CDR3 DNA sequence: TGTGCCATTTCGCTAAGCTATGGCTACACCTTC. Translating it yields CAISLSYGYTF. This chain links TRBV12-3 or TRBV12-4 with TRBJ1-2, with no clear D. Trimming cost V 10 bases and J 4 bases, with 10 bases left between them. CDR3 length equals 11 residues.

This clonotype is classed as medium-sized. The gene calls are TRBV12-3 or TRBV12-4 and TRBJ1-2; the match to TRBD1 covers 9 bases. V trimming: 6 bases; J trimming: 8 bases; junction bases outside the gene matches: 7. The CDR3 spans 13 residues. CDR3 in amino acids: CASSPGQGRGYTF. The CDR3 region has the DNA TGTGCCAGCAGCCCGGGACAGGGAAGGGGCTACACCTTC.

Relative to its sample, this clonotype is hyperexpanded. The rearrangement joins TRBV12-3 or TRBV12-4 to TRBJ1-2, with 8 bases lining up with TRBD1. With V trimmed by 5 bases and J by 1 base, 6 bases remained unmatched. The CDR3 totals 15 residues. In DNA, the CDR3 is TGTGCCAGCAGTCTCGGACAGGGCCTTAACTATGGCTACACCTTC. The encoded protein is CASSLGQGLNYGYTF.

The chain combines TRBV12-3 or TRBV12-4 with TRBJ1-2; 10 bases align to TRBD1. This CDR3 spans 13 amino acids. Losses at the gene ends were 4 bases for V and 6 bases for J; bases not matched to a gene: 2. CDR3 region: CASSSGTGDGYTF. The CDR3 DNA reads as TGTGCCAGCAGTTCCGGGACAGGGGATGGCTACACCTTC.

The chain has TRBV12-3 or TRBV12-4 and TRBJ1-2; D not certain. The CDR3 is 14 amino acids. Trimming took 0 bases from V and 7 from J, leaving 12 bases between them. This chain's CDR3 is CASSLAATPTGYTF. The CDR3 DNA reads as TGTGCCAGCAGTTTAGCGGCGACCCCAACTGGCTACACCTTC.

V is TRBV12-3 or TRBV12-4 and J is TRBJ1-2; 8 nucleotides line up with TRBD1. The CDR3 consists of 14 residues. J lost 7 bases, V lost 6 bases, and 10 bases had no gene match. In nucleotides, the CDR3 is TGTGCCAGCAGCGCTAGACAGGGGATACCTGGCTACACCTTC. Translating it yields CASSARQGIPGYTF.

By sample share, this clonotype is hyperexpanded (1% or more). CDR3 DNA: TGTGCCAGCAGGCCTAGACAGGGTAGCAACTATGGCTACACCTTC. Protein sequence: CASRPRQGSNYGYTF. The chain has TRBV12-3 or TRBV12-4 and TRBJ1-2; 7 positions match TRBD1. The CDR3 consists of 15 residues. Unmatched junction bases numbered 9, after V lost 6 bases and J lost 2 bases.

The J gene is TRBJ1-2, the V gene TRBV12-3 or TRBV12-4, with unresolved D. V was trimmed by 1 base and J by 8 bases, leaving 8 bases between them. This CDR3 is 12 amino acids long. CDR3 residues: CASSLEGMGYTF. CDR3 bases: TGTGCCAGCAGTTTAGAGGGAATGGGCTACACCTTC.

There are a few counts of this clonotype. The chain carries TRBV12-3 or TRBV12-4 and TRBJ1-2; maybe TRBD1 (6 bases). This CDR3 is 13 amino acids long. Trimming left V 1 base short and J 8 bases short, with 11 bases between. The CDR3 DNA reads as TGTGCCAGCAGTTTAGACAGGGAGAGAGGCTACACCTTC. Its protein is CASSLDRERGYTF.